This entry lists 3 T cell receptor beta chains sequenced from one sample in a study of CD8 T cells in ankylosing spondylitis. No antigens are known for them. TCRdb re-called the 5' RACE reads with MiXCR, one entry per CDR3 protein. The sample records 750,000 to 850,000 distinct CDR3 sequences, roughly 10% being singletons. Study-wide points: Seemingly characteristic of ankylosing spondylitis blood was a TCR beta motif consisting of fewer than 10 highly homologous variants.

Sequenced: blood, either unsorted or a sorted T cell fraction (not recorded which). These receptors were obtained from a male donor with ankylosing spondylitis.

In regard to this clonotype: Its ends do not fully match the called genes, so a read error is possible. This rearrangement joins TRBV28 to TRBJ2-3, with a possible D match to TRBD1 (6 bases). Germline V gene sequence: CDR1 MDHEN, CDR2 SYDVKM. CDR3 length: 14 residues. CDR3: CAGSTGRLTDTQYF. Here the CDR3 DNA reads TGTGCCGGCAGTACAGGGCGCCTCACAGATACGCAGTATTTT.

In this sample, this clonotype turned up a few times. The chain couples TRBV9 to TRBJ1-6, with a possible D match to TRBD1 (5 bases). CDR1 SGDLS and CDR2 YYNGEE come from the germline V gene. CDR3 length equals 15 residues. The V and J ends lost 6 bases and 7 bases respectively, with 17 bases between them. DNA for the CDR3: TGTGCCAGCACCCCCCAAGGGGCAGCAAATTCACCCCTCCACTTT. Translating it yields CASTPQGAANSPLHF.

The V call is TRBV29-1, the J call TRBJ2-7, with 7 bases fitting TRBD1. Losses at the gene ends were 4 bases for V and 3 bases for J; bases not matched to a gene: 3. CDR1 and CDR2 (germline): SQVTM, ANQGSEA. CDR3 length: 12 residues. In DNA, the CDR3 is TGCAGCGTTGGGGACAGAAGCTACGAGCAGTACTTC. Its translation: CSVGDRSYEQYF.